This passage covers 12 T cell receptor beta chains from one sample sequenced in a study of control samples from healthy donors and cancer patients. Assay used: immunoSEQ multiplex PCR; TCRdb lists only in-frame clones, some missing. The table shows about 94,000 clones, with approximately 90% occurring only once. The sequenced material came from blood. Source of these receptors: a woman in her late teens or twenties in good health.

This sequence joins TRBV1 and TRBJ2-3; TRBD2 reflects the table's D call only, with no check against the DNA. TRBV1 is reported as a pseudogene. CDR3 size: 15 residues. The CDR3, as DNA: TGCACCAGCAGCTGGGAGACGACCAGCACAGATACGCAGTATTTT. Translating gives CTSSWETTSTDTQYF.

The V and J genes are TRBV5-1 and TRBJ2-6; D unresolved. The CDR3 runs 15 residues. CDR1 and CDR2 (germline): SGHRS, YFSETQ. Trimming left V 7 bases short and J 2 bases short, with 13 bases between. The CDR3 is CASGLSGAGANVLTF. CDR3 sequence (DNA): TGCGCCAGCGGCCTTTCTGGGGCTGGGGCCAACGTCCTGACTTTC.

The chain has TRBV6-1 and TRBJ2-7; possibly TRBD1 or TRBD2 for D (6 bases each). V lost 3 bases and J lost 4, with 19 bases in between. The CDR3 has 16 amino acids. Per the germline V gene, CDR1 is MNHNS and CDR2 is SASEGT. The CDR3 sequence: CASSDAWGAESYEQYF. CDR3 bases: TGTGCCAGCAGTGATGCCTGGGGGGCGGAGAGTTACGAGCAGTACTTC.

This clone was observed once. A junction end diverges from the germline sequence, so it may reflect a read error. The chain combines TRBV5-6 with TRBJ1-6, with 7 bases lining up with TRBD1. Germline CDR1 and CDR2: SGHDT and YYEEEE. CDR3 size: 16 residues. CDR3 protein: CASSLIDRAYDSPLHF. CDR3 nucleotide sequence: TGTGCCAGCAGCTTGATAGACAGGGCCTATGATTCACCCCTCCACTTT.

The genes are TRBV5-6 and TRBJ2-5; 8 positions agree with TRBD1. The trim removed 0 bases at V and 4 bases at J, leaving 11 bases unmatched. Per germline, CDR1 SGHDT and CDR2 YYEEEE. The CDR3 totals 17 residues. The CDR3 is CASSLDIGTGTGETQYF. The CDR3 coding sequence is TGTGCCAGCAGCTTGGACATCGGAACCGGGACAGGAGAGACCCAGTACTTC.

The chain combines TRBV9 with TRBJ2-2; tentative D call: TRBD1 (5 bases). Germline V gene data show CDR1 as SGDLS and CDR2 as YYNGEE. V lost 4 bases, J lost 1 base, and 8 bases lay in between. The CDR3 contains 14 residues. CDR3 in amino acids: CASSLQVNTGELFF. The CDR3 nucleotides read TGTGCCAGCAGCTTACAGGTGAACACCGGGGAGCTGTTTTTT. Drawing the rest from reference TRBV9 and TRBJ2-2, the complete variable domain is DSGVTQTPKHLITATGQRVTLRCSPRSGDLSVYWYQQSLDQGLQFLIQYYNGEERAKGNILERFSAQQFPDLHSELNLSSLELGDSALYFCASSLQVNTGELFFGEGSRLTVL.

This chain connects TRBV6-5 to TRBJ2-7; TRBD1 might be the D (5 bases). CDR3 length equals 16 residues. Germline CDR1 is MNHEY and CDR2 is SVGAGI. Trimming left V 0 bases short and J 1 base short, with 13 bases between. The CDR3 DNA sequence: TGTGCCAGCAGTTACTCTCAAGACAGAAGGTCCTACGAGCAGTACTTC. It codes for CASSYSQDRRSYEQYF.

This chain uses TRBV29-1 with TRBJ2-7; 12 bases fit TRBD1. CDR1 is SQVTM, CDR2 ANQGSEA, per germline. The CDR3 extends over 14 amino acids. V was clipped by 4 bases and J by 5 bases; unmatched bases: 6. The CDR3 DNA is TGCAGCGTTGTTGGGGGACAGGGGGCGGACGAGCAGTACTTC. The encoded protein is CSVVGGQGADEQYF.

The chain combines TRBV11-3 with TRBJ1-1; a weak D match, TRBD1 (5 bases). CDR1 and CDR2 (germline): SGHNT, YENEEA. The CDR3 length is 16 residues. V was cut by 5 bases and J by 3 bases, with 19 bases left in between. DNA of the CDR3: TGTGCCAGCAGCCCAGGGCCTATGGGAGGAGACACTGAAGCTTTCTTT. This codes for CASSPGPMGGDTEAFF.

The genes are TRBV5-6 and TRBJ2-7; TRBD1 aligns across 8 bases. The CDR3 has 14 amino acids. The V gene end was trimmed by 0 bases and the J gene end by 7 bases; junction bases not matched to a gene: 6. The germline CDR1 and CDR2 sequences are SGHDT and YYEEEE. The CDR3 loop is CASSLGQGAREQYF. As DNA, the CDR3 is TGTGCCAGCAGCTTGGGTCAGGGGGCGCGGGAGCAGTACTTC.

The CDR3, as DNA: TGCGCCAGCAGTGACGGGGCGGGGGACTCCTACGAGCAGTACTTC. Its protein is CASSDGAGDSYEQYF. This chain links TRBV10-2 with TRBJ2-7; 7 positions agree with TRBD2. V gave up 3 bases and J gave up 0 bases; unmatched junction bases: 5. This CDR3 is 15 amino acids long. The germline CDR1 and CDR2 sequences are WSHSY and SAAADI.

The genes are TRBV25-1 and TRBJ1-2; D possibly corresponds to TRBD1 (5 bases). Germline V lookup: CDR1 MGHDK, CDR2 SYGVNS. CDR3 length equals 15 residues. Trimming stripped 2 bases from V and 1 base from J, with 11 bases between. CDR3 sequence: CASSEGGGNNYGYTF. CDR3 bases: TGTGCCAGCAGTGAAGGGGGGGGAAATAACTATGGCTACACCTTC.